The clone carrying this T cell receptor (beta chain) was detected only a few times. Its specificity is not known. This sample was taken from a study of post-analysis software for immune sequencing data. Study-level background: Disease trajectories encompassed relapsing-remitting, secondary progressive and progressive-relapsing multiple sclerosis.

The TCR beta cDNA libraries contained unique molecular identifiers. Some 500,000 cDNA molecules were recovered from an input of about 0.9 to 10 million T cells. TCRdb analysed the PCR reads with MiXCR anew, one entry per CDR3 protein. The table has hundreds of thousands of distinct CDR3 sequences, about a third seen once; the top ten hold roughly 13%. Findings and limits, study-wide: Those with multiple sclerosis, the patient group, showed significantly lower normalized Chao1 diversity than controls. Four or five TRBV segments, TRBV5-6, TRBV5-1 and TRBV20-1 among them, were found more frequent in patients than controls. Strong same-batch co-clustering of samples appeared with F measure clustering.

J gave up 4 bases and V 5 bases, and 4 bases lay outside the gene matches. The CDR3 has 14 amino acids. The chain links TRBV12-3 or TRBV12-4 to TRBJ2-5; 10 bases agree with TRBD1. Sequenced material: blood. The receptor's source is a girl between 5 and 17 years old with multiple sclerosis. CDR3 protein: CASSGQGGGETQYF. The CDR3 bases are TGTGCCAGCAGTGGACAGGGGGGAGGAGAGACCCAGTACTTC.